The table lists the clone carrying this T cell receptor beta chain with a few counts. The antigen is not known. Purified naive CD4+ T cells were depleted of CD25+ Tregs. Findings and caveats of the study: Tumor memory CD4+ T cell TCR gene usage clustered with blood and lymph node memory CD4+ cells and lymph node naive CD4+ cells. Tumor-infiltrating Treg TCR alpha and beta sequences overlapped most with tumor naive CD4+ T cells, then blood naive.

Trimming pared 2 bases from V and 1 base from J, leaving 11 bases between. This CDR3 is 15 amino acids long. CDR1 and CDR2 from the germline V gene are SGHTA and FQGTGA. Constant-region reverse primers amplified full-length variable regions, followed by semi-nested Nested Universal Primer A PCR. TCRdb redid the calling of the 5' RACE reads with MiXCR, one entry per CDR3 protein. Of tens of thousands of distinct CDR3 sequences in the sample, about 30% were seen once. The chain uses TRBV7-3 and TRBJ1-1, with D hard to call. This TCR was sampled from a female donor with breast cancer. The sample was tumor-infiltrating naive CD4+ T cells sorted from the breast tumor. Subset: naive CD4+ T cells, CD4+CD45RA+CD25-. DNA of the CDR3: TGTGCCAGCAGCTTAGAACCGTGGGGGAACACTGAAGCTTTCTTT. Protein product: CASSLEPWGNTEAFF. The full variable domain, in which reference TRBV7-3 and TRBJ1-1 provide the parts outside the CDR3, is GAGVSQTPSNKVTEKGKYVELRCDPISGHTALYWYRQSLGQGPEFLIYFQGTGAADDSGLPNDRFFAVRPEGSVSTLKIQRTERGDSAVYLCASSLEPWGNTEAFFGQGTRLTVV.